The next 7 T cell receptor beta chains were all read from a single sample in a study of blood T cell repertoires in COVID-19. Clones were sequenced by immunoSEQ multiplex PCR, and TCRdb holds only the in-frame ones, with some missing. This sample carries about 280,000 clones, approximately 82% of them seen once, and the ten largest clones take 5%. Sequences were obtained from PBMCs or T cells enriched from blood (not recorded which). The receptors here all came from a man between 35 and 55 years old who had been exposed to COVID-19.

The V and J genes are TRBV19 and TRBJ2-3; tentative D call: TRBD1 (6 bases). This CDR3 contains 14 residues. Trimming pared 10 bases from V and 2 bases from J, leaving 16 bases between. Germline assignment: CDR1 LNHDA and CDR2 SQIVND (reference sequence). The DNA for the CDR3 is TGTGCCACCTGGACAGAGGGACCCACAGATACGCAGTATTTT. This encodes CATWTEGPTDTQYF. Drawing the rest from reference TRBV19 and TRBJ2-3, the complete variable domain is DGGITQSPKYLFRKEGQNVTLSCEQNLNHDAMYWYRQDPGQGLRLIYYSQIVNDFQKGDIAEGYSVSREKKESFPLTVTSAQKNPTAFYLCATWTEGPTDTQYFGPGTRLTVL.

This chain joins TRBV5-1 and TRBJ1-4, with 8 bases identical to TRBD1. The ends lost 4 bases at V and 10 bases at J; junction bases unmatched: 6. CDR1 is SGHRS, CDR2 YFSETQ, per germline. The CDR3 extends over 13 amino acids. The CDR3 DNA follows: TGCGCCAGCAGCCAACCACAGGGGGGAAAACTGTTTTTT. Protein sequence: CASSQPQGGKLFF.

The chain recombines TRBV9 with TRBJ2-2; 7 bases agree with TRBD2. CDR1 is SGDLS and CDR2 is YYNGEE in the germline V gene. This CDR3 is 14 amino acids long. V lost 3 bases to trimming and J lost 5 bases; unmatched junction nucleotides: 4. Here the CDR3 reads CASSGGSGTGELFF. CDR3 DNA sequence: TGTGCCAGCAGCGGCGGGAGCGGGACCGGGGAGCTGTTTTTT. The whole variable domain, remainder taken from reference TRBV9 and TRBJ2-2, is DSGVTQTPKHLITATGQRVTLRCSPRSGDLSVYWYQQSLDQGLQFLIQYYNGEERAKGNILERFSAQQFPDLHSELNLSSLELGDSALYFCASSGGSGTGELFFGEGSRLTVL.

The chain links TRBV18 to TRBJ2-7, with D unresolved. The CDR3 runs to 14 residues. Trimming took off 2 bases at V and 3 bases at J, with 11 bases between the two ends. CDR1 KGHSH and CDR2 LQKENI come from the germline V gene. The CDR3 DNA reads TGTGCCAGCTCACCAGGTTCACCAGACTACGAGCAGTACTTC. Translating gives CASSPGSPDYEQYF. The complete variable domain, with remaining parts taken from reference TRBV18 and TRBJ2-7, reads NAGVMQNPRHLVRRRGQEARLRCSPMKGHSHVYWYRQLPEEGLKFMVYLQKENIIDESGMPKERFSAEFPKEGPSILRIQQVVRGDSAAYFCASSPGSPDYEQYFGPGTRLTVT.

The rearrangement joins TRBV18 to TRBJ1-1, with a weak D call TRBD1 (5 bases). The CDR3 spans 17 residues. The germline CDR1 and CDR2 sequences are KGHSH and LQKENI. V lost 3 bases to trimming and J lost 1 base, with 18 bases between them. CDR3 region: CASSPPNSGYPNTEAFF. In DNA, the CDR3 is TGTGCCAGCTCACCGCCTAACTCAGGGTACCCGAACACTGAAGCTTTCTTT.

The J gene is TRBJ2-5, the V gene TRBV5-1, with D unclear. Per germline, CDR1 SGHRS and CDR2 YFSETQ. Trimming took 4 bases from V and 0 from J, leaving 4 bases between them. The CDR3 is made up of 12 amino acids. The DNA of the CDR3 is TGCGCCAGCAGCCTGTACCAAGAGACCCAGTACTTC. Encoded protein: CASSLYQETQYF.

CDR3 nucleotides: TGTGCCAGCAGTCAGGGAACCCCGAACACTGAAGCTTTCTTT. It encodes CASSQGTPNTEAFF. This chain links TRBV2 with TRBJ1-1; possible D gene TRBD1, 5 bases. V lost 5 bases, J lost 1 base, and 11 bases lay in between. Per the germline V gene, CDR1 is SNHLY and CDR2 is FYNNEI. There are 14 residues in the CDR3.